A selection of T cell receptor beta chains follows, all from one sample in a study of shared clonotypes between healthy human individuals. This table comes from immunoSEQ multiplex PCR, and its TCRdb copy is limited to in-frame clones, with some not included. The sample carries 520,000 or so clones, 79% recorded once. The sequenced sample was PBMCs. The receptors were sampled from a woman in her 40s in good health. Some clones in this sample may be carry-over from other donors' samples. The CDR3 runs from the conserved cysteine through the conserved F or W. The D gene is left open where the match is weak. Clone size is stated in some rows and not others, as once, few, many or a class when expanded.

DNA: TGTGCCAGCAGTTTACGCGCAGGGGGATTCACTGAAGCTTTCTTT
CDR3: CASSLRAGGFTEAFF
size: NA
D: TRBD1
V: TRBV27
J: TRBJ1-1

DNA: TGTGCCAGCAGCTCGGGAAACACCATATATTTT
CDR3: CASSSGNTIYF
size: NA
D: NA
V: TRBV11-3
J: TRBJ1-3

DNA: TGTGCCAGCAGCCAGGGCAGAGGGGTGGAAGGGGCCAACGTCCTGACTTTC
CDR3: CASSQGRGVEGANVLTF
size: NA
D: NA
V: TRBV5-4
J: TRBJ2-6

DNA: TGTGCCAGCAGCTTAATCGGGCCCAAAAAATACCGAAACACCATATATTTT
CDR3: CASSLIGPKKYRNTIYF
size: few
D: NA
V: TRBV7-3
J: TRBJ1-3

DNA: TGTGCCAGCTCACCAACCCCGGGGAACTATGGCTACACCTTC
CDR3: CASSPTPGNYGYTF
size: NA
D: NA
V: TRBV18
J: TRBJ1-2

DNA: TGCGCCAGCAGCCAAGATTCGGCTAGCTTGACCGGGGAGCTGTTTTTT
CDR3: CASSQDSASLTGELFF
size: NA
D: NA
V: TRBV4-1
J: TRBJ2-2

DNA: TGTGCCAGCAGACCTCGACAGGGATGGGATCAGCCCCAGCATTTT
CDR3: CASRPRQGWDQPQHF
size: NA
D: TRBD1
V: TRBV28
J: TRBJ1-5

DNA: TGTGCCAGCAGTCCCTCCGTGACTAGCGGGTACGAGCAGTACTTC
CDR3: CASSPSVTSGYEQYF
size: NA
D: TRBD2
V: TRBV6-1
J: TRBJ2-7

DNA: TGTGCCAGCACTCCCGACAGGGGGCGAAACACCATATATTTT
CDR3: CASTPDRGRNTIYF
size: NA
D: TRBD1
V: TRBV2
J: TRBJ1-3

DNA: TGTGCCAGCAGCTTAACGGCGGGTGACACTGAAGCTTTCTTT
CDR3: CASSLTAGDTEAFF
size: few
D: NA
V: TRBV11-2
J: TRBJ1-1

DNA: TGTGCCAGCAGTGGATGGGGGAATGAAAAACTGTTTTTT
CDR3: CASSGWGNEKLFF
size: many
D: NA
V: TRBV6-1
J: TRBJ1-4

DNA: TGTGCCAGCAGAGTCTCTGGGGCCAACGTCCTGACTTTC
CDR3: CASRVSGANVLTF
size: NA
D: NA
V: TRBV11-2
J: TRBJ2-6

DNA: TGTGCCTGGAGTGCCCAGGGAAATGGCTACACCTTC
CDR3: CAWSAQGNGYTF
size: NA
D: NA
V: TRBV30
J: TRBJ1-2

DNA: TGTGCCAGCACCCGGACAGCCAGCACAGATACGCAGTATTTT
CDR3: CASTRTASTDTQYF
size: NA
D: NA
V: TRBV5-4
J: TRBJ2-3

DNA: TGTGCCAGCAGCTTAGGGACTTCCCACGAGCAGTACTTC
CDR3: CASSLGTSHEQYF
size: NA
D: NA
V: TRBV7-8
J: TRBJ2-7

DNA: TGTGCCAGCCTGGGGGTCAATGAGCAGTTCTTC
CDR3: CASLGVNEQFF
size: few
D: NA
V: TRBV2
J: TRBJ2-1

DNA: TGTGCCAGCTCACCGACCATGGGCCTTGGCCAGCCCCAGCATTTT
CDR3: CASSPTMGLGQPQHF
size: NA
D: NA
V: TRBV18
J: TRBJ1-5

DNA: TGTGCCAGCAGGGATGGGACAGGGGCCGGGGGTGAAAAACTGTTTTTT
CDR3: CASRDGTGAGGEKLFF
size: NA
D: TRBD1
V: TRBV28
J: TRBJ1-4

DNA: TGTGCCAGCAGCCCAGCAGACGGGATGTCATTTAGTTCCTACAATGAGCAGTTCTTC
CDR3: CASSPADGMSFSSYNEQFF
size: NA
D: NA
V: TRBV9
J: TRBJ2-1

DNA: TGTGCCAGCAGCCAAGTGTGGGCCGGCGAGCAGTACTTC
CDR3: CASSQVWAGEQYF
size: NA
D: NA
V: TRBV14
J: TRBJ2-7